This T cell receptor beta chain was sequenced during a study of T cell responses to AZD1222 COVID-19 vaccine. The data were produced by immunoSEQ multiplex PCR, yet TCRdb's version contains in-frame clones alone and is incomplete. The table has about 150,000 clones, about 92% seen once. V lost 0 bases and J 0 bases, leaving 9 bases between the germline ends. Germline V CDR1 and CDR2: LGHNA, YNFKEQ. This CDR3 region has 16 residues. The rearrangement uses TRBV4-2 and TRBJ1-3; D gene unclear. This TCR derives from an adult in good health. Sequences were derived from peripheral blood, sampled on day 0 of AZD1222 vaccination. CDR3 protein: CASSQEGGLSGNTIYF. CDR3 in DNA: TGTGCCAGCAGCCAAGAAGGAGGCCTCTCTGGAAACACCATATATTTT.